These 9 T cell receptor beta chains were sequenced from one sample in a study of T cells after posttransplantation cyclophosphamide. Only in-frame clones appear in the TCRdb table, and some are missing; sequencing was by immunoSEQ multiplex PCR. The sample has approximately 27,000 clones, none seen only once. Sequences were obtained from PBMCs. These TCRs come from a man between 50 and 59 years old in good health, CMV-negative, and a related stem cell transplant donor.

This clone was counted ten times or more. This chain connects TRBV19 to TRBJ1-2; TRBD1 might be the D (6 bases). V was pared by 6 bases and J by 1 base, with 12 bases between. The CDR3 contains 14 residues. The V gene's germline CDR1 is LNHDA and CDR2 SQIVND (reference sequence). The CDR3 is CASRVQGSNYGYTF. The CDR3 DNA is TGTGCCAGTAGGGTACAGGGAAGTAACTATGGCTACACCTTC. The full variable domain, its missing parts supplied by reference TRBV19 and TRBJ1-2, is DGGITQSPKYLFRKEGQNVTLSCEQNLNHDAMYWYRQDPGQGLRLIYYSQIVNDFQKGDIAEGYSVSREKKESFPLTVTSAQKNPTAFYLCASRVQGSNYGYTFGSGTRLTVV.

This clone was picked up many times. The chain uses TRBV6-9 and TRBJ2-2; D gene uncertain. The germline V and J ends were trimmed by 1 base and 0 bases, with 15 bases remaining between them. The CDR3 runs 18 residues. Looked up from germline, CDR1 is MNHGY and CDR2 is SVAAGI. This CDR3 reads CASSYYPRHPANTGELFF. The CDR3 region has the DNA TGTGCCAGCAGTTATTACCCCCGACACCCCGCGAACACCGGGGAGCTGTTTTTT.

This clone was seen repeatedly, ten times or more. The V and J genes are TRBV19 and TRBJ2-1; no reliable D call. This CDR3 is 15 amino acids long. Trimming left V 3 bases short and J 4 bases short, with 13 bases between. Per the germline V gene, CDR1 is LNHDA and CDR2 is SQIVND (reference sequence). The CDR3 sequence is CASSIKFSRYNEQFF. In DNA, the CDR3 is TGTGCCAGTAGTATTAAGTTTTCGAGATACAATGAGCAGTTCTTC.

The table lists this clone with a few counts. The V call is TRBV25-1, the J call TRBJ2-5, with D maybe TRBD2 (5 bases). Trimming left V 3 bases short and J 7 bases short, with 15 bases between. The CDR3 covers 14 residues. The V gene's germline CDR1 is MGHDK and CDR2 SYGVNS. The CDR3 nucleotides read TGTGCCAGCAGTGATTCCCGGGTACTAGGGACCCAGTACTTC. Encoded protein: CASSDSRVLGTQYF.

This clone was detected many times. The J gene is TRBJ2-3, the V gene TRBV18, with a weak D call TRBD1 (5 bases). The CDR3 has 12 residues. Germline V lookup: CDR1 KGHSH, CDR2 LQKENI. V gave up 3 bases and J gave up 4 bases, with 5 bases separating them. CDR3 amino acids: CASSPGPDTQYF. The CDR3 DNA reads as TGTGCCAGCTCACCGGGGCCAGATACGCAGTATTTT.

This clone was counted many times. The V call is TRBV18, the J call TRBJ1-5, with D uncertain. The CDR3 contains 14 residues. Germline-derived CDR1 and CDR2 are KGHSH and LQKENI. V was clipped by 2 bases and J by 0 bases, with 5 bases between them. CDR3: CASSPTYSNQPQHF. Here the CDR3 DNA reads TGTGCCAGCTCACCAACATATAGCAATCAGCCCCAGCATTTT.

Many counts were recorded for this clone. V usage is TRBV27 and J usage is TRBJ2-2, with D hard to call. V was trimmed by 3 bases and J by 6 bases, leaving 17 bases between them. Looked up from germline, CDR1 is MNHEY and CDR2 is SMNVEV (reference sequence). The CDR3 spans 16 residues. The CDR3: CASSFSHQVNSGELFF. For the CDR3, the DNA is TGTGCCAGCAGTTTTTCCCACCAGGTCAACTCCGGGGAGCTGTTTTTT.

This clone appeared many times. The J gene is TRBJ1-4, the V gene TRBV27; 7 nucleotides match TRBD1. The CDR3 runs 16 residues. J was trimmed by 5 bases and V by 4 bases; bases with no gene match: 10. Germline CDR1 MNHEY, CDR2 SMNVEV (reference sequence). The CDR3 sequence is CASSSRGTVWNEKLFF. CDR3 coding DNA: TGTGCCAGCAGTTCCCGGGGGACAGTTTGGAATGAAAAACTGTTTTTT.

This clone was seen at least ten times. The CDR3 is CASSQLTATAANSPLHF. CDR3 nucleotide sequence: TGCGCCAGCAGCCAACTGACAGCTACCGCCGCAAATTCACCCCTCCACTTT. The J gene is TRBJ1-6, the V gene TRBV4-1; tentatively, D is TRBD1 (5 bases). The V and J ends lost 2 bases and 7 bases respectively, with 18 bases between them. This CDR3 has 17 amino acids. The germline V gene has CDR1 MGHRA and CDR2 YSYEKL.